This TCR beta chain was identified in a study of T cell changes during pregnancy in multiple sclerosis. The method was immunoSEQ multiplex PCR; TCRdb's version includes in-frame clones alone and lacks a portion of them. Of tens of thousands of clones in the sample, approximately 94% were seen once. CDR1 SEHNR and CDR2 FQNEAQ come from the germline V gene (reference sequence). The CDR3 covers 13 residues. V gave up 4 bases and J gave up 2 bases, with 9 bases separating them. Material: peripheral blood, obtained in the third trimester of pregnancy. This clonotype originated in a female donor with multiple sclerosis, enrolled in a pregnancy study. The chain uses TRBV7-9 and TRBJ2-7; maybe TRBD1 (6 bases). The CDR3 DNA follows: TGTGCCAGCAGCTCTAACAGGGCCTACGAGCAGTACTTC. Encoded protein: CASSSNRAYEQYF.